This TCR beta chain came from a study of blood T cell repertoires in COVID-19. Background on the study: Spain, Italy and the United States supplied samples that represented acute and convalescent COVID-19. The cDNA or gDNA used as material had been derived from T cells, B-cell-depleted T cells, or PBMCs.

V shed 7 bases and J shed 0 bases, with 13 bases lying between them. CDR3 length: 14 residues. Per germline, CDR1 SNHLY and CDR2 FYNNEI. Assay used: immunoSEQ multiplex PCR; TCRdb lists only in-frame clones, some missing. The table shows under 250,000 clones, with roughly 75% occurring only once. The chain couples TRBV2 to TRBJ2-7, with a weak D call TRBD1 (6 bases). Material for sequencing was peripheral blood. This receptor was taken from a woman aged 70 to 79 with acute or convalescent COVID-19. The CDR3 spells CASTLDRFSYEQYF. The DNA for the CDR3 is TGTGCCAGCACCTTAGACAGGTTCTCCTACGAGCAGTACTTC.